This TCR beta chain was sequenced for a study of cytomegalovirus exposure and HLA in healthy donors (dated 2017 in TCRdb). As for the study more broadly: An earlier analysis of approximately 640 of the donors reported approximately 270 Gb of sequence data and around 110 million unique TCR beta sequences from some 180 million T cells. An early release covering roughly 640 HLA-typed donors comprised approximately 300 gigabases of sequencing data and approximately 80 million unique TCR sequences. Four to six DR-DQ haplotypes were handled as single units for association and clustering because linkage in the cohort was strong. Besides the first cohort of more than 650 subjects, a separate validation cohort made up of 120 different subjects was used. Among the approximately 420 genotyped donors, approximately 77% belonged to the genetic ancestry cluster associated with self-reported Caucasian donors. The number of typed donors differed by locus: about 620-640 for A, B, C, DRB1 and DQB1; roughly 510 for DQA1; 606 for DPA1; and approximately 450 for DPB1. Class I and class II HLA loci were covered by the typing at four-digit resolution. The study profiled the T cell repertoires of 666 subjects by immunosequencing and related them to cytomegalovirus serostatus. On average, roughly 240,000 unique TCR beta nucleotide sequences were sequenced per donor among about 400 genotyped donors of the cohort, with roughly a sixth of those sequences being non-productive. The study was designed to test whether signatures of past pathogen exposure could be identified by cataloging public T cell receptors. In a later analysis, previously published TCR beta repertoires from 600 to 850 donors were re-analyzed and high-resolution HLA genotyping was added so that TCR occurrence patterns could be studied. In the later analysis, no new phenotypic data were used to find candidate immune exposures; instead, reliance was placed on TCR beta sequences and their occurrence across donors. A later genetic analysis took genome-wide SNP genotypes for about 60% of the roughly 670 donors and used that subset as a discovery cohort. An earlier analysis of 587 of the donors used high-throughput TCR beta sequencing to judge whether each TCR beta V gene segment behaved as functional or pseudogenic. Donor age, sex, ethnicity and CMV serostatus were compiled alongside the repertoire data. All discovery cohort repertoires had been generated using a single sequencing platform. The study combined high-throughput TCR immunosequencing, statistical association of individual TCRs with disease status, and machine learning to predict cytomegalovirus infection status.

The study at large found these results: A later analysis found that TCR association rates varied across HLA loci, with DRB1 alleles showing the most associated TCRs and HLA-C alleles the fewest. A further reported finding was that TCR beta sequences accurately predicted the HLA-A and HLA-B alleles for most subjects in the first cohort. An association between a missense DCLRE1C variant and V-gene and J-gene trimming of TCR beta chains was found in a later genetic analysis and replicated in an independent cohort. In a later genetic analysis, fewer N-insertions in productive TCRs were reported among donors in an Asian-associated ancestry cluster than the roughly 640-donor mean. The authors suggested that the approach could potentially be generalized to other disease states and immunological phenotypes. A later analysis found that HLA-associated TCR beta chains were more clonally expanded and had lower generation probabilities than equally common non-associated chains. Because counts were too low, about 18 rarely observed V segments, including chromosome 9 orphons, were left out of the earlier analysis of approximately 580 of the donors. A later analysis found that most CMV-associated TCR beta chains appeared HLA-restricted, with HLA associations seemingly driven largely by CMV exposure. In vitro tests confirmed that a few of the cytomegalovirus-associated TCR beta chains recognize cytomegalovirus antigens. For the cohort, immune exposure information was limited to CMV serostatus. When HLA alleles, especially DR and DQ, strongly co-occurred, attributing TCR associations to individual alleles was difficult. HLA typing was unavailable for some donors at each locus, so association tests used only the typed subset. Only TCR beta chains were sequenced in this cohort, and the absence of alpha or paired-chain data limited detectable features. Linkage disequilibrium might explain the correlated functional status among segregating V segments, but an unknown experimental factor could not be excluded. In both the original and validation cohorts, the classifier was reported to diagnose cytomegalovirus status with high specificity and sensitivity. In a later analysis, 15,000 to 20,000 TCR beta sequences were associated with specific HLA alleles at a false discovery rate of 0.05. According to a later analysis, parvovirus B19, influenza, CMV and Epstein-Barr virus appeared linked to several top co-occurrence clusters. A cluster of highly shared sequence variants was judged likely to be a technical artifact of the sequencing pipeline. The presence/absence analyses assumed that sequencing depth was roughly uniform across donors, and that assumption may not be true. The 87-base-pair reads could not distinguish some IMGT-functional V segments, including TRBV6-2 and TRBV6-3, so those segments were excluded. In an earlier analysis of 450 to 750 of the donors, most TCR beta V segments appeared in productive rearrangements about 90% or about 30% of the time, broadly matching IMGT annotations. The study listed 150 to 200 TCR beta chains as associated with cytomegalovirus. Most TCR sequences were observed very rarely across donors, whereas some public TCRs were present in many individuals.

In total, roughly 670 healthy bone marrow donors made up the cohort. All cohort members were sampled while nominally healthy, although unrecorded immune exposures were likely present. The donor tested CMV seronegative and was one of the 352 seronegative cohort members. Every donor gave a peripheral blood sample, and the peripheral blood mononuclear cells from that sample were used for TCR beta sequencing. The Qiagen DNeasy Blood Extraction Kit was used to extract genomic DNA from the blood cell samples. Library preparation employed the immunoSEQ multiplex PCR assay. A mixture of 60 forward primers for TCR Vbeta segments and 13 reverse primers for TCR Jbeta segments was used in the multiplex PCR. The CDR3 region of rearranged TCR beta genes was amplified from genomic DNA with a multiplex PCR assay. On the Illumina HiSeq System, the amplified TCR beta libraries were sequenced as 87-base-pair reads. Per the source publication's procedure: Across the roughly 640 repertoires, a later analysis counted around 80 million unique TCR beta chains, approximately 12 million of which were shared by at least two donors. To remove PCR and sequencing errors, raw reads were error-corrected and collapsed into unique sequences using a nearest-neighbor algorithm that merged closely related sequences. To assign V, D and J gene segments, CDR3 sequences were aligned to IMGT reference sequences. For a sequence to be retained, at least a six-nucleotide match to both a V gene segment and a J gene segment was required. Rearrangements were classified as productive when the CDR3 lacked stop codons and remained in frame with V and J, and all other rearrangements were classified as non-productive. CDR3 was defined according to IMGT convention as the region running from the second conserved V-encoded cysteine to the conserved J-encoded phenylalanine. Sequences without an unambiguous match to a single V gene segment were excluded from the earlier analysis of 500 to 700 of the donors. In an earlier analysis of several hundred of the donors, V segments were called functional above 56.7% productive rearrangements and were called segregating when the between-donor standard deviation exceeded 5%. A statistical classification framework was built to diagnose cytomegalovirus status from the catalog of TCR beta chain sequences. In a later analysis, TCR nucleotide sequences were compared against IMGT/GENE-DB human TR gene sequences so that V and J genes could be assigned. In a later analysis, CDR3 sequences and most-parsimonious VDJ recombination scenarios were assigned using the TCRdist pipeline. In a later analysis, every TCR beta chain was defined by the combination of its CDR3 amino acid sequence and its V-gene family, and reads without a unique V-gene family were dropped. As a way to deal with suspected cross-contamination and a sequencing artifact, a later analysis dropped hundreds of nucleotide sequences that were highly shared and had low generation probability. A later analysis calculated a clonal expansion index for each public chain from normalized within-repertoire ranks of inferred template counts. Generation probabilities in a later analysis came from a VDJ recombination model fitted to out-of-frame rearrangements, and those results were checked against IGoR. In a later analysis, TCR-TCR, TCR-HLA and TCR-CMV co-occurrence was scored with hypergeometric tests, and a repertoire-size bias correction was applied to TCR pairs. To estimate false discovery rates, a later analysis permuted the HLA or CMV assignments 20 times. In a later analysis, co-occurring TCRs were grouped with DBSCAN, and TCRdist sequence similarity was added when clustering was performed within HLA-allele-positive subsets. Repertoires with fewer than 30,000 or more than 120,000 public chains were left out of co-occurrence clustering, as were several repertoires with anomalous nucleotide sharing. TCRdb provides this immuneACCESS table in a form limited to in-frame rearrangements. Some clones are lacking; in checked studies, under half of them reflect an unresolved V gene, and why the rest are absent is not known. V and J calls and clone size are as listed in that table; D and trimming were resolved from the DNA. This sample has about 200,000 clones in its table, and 65% to 90% of those were observed once. The top ten hold 2% to 2.5% of the sample.

From V the trimming removes 3 bases and from J it removes 6 bases, while the gene matches leave 4 bases of the junction unaccounted for. The germline V gene gives CDR1 as MNHEY and CDR2 as SVGAGI. Inclusive of the bounding cysteine and phenylalanine, the CDR3 is 13 residues long. Of all the DNA, just the CDR3 is kept, 39 bases in frame from base 1. A remark on this clone: The clone's antigen remains unknown. Base qualities are not provided; no much larger clone lies one nucleotide away.

Material: PBMCs. This chain is built from TRBV6-5 and TRBJ1-2; TRBD1 fits 7 bases in the junction. The receptor's source is a woman in her forties or fifties in good health and CMV-seronegative. The nucleotides read TGTGCCAGCAGTTATCACGACAGGGATGGCTACACCTTC. It is translated as CASSYHDRDGYTF.